This entry lists 25 T cell receptor beta chains sequenced from one sample in a study of blood T cell repertoires in COVID-19. Using immunoSEQ multiplex PCR, the repertoire was profiled, and TCRdb retains in-frame clones only, with some absent. The sample yields 110,000 to 150,000 clones, 80% to 90% seen once. Sequenced sample: peripheral blood. These receptors were collected from a woman aged 50 to 60 with acute or convalescent COVID-19.

The chain employs TRBV2 and TRBJ1-1, with 9 positions matching TRBD1. Germline CDR1 SNHLY, CDR2 FYNNEI. The CDR3 is 18 residues long. Trimming cost V 7 bases and J 1 base; bases outside gene matches: 16. The CDR3, as DNA: TGTGCCAGCACCCGACTGAGACCCGGGACAGGGCAGAACACTGAAGCTTTCTTT. This encodes CASTRLRPGTGQNTEAFF.

The chain employs TRBV27 and TRBJ2-7; D not resolved. CDR3 length equals 13 residues. Germline V gene data show CDR1 as MNHEY and CDR2 as SMNVEV (reference sequence). V shed 3 bases and J shed 4 bases, with 10 bases lying between them. The CDR3 here is CASSFDQAYEQYF. Here the CDR3 DNA reads TGTGCCAGCAGTTTCGACCAGGCTTACGAGCAGTACTTC.

V gene TRBV7-3 combines with J gene TRBJ1-6, with 8 bases fitting TRBD1. Trimming removed 5 bases from V and 7 bases from J; junction bases left unmatched: 7. CDR3 length: 15 residues. CDR1 and CDR2 (germline): SGHTA, FQGTGA. CDR3 nucleotide sequence: TGTGCCAGCAGCCCTCGGACAGGGAAAAATTCACCCCTCCACTTT. This translates into CASSPRTGKNSPLHF.

This chain joins TRBV4-1 and TRBJ2-7, with D unclear. Deletions cut 0 bases from V and 2 bases from J, with 11 bases between. CDR1 and CDR2 (germline): MGHRA, YSYEKL. The CDR3 runs 15 residues. As DNA, the CDR3 is TGCGCCAGCAGCCAAGATCCCTACAGCACCTACGAGCAGTACTTC. It yields the protein CASSQDPYSTYEQYF.

The V call is TRBV28, the J call TRBJ1-1; the D gene is possibly TRBD1 (6 bases). Trimming left V 3 bases short and J 5 bases short, with 19 bases between. This CDR3 has 16 amino acids. The germline V gene encodes CDR1 MDHEN and CDR2 SYDVKM. CDR3 in amino acids: CASSFDLGARWTEAFF. In DNA, the CDR3 is TGTGCCAGCAGTTTCGATCTGGGGGCGCGGTGGACTGAAGCTTTCTTT.

The genes are TRBV6-5 and TRBJ1-6; a weak D match, TRBD1 (6 bases). The V gene lost 10 bases and the J gene lost 7 bases, with 17 bases spanning the gap. Germline V CDR1 and CDR2: MNHEY, SVGAGI. The CDR3 extends over 14 amino acids. CDR3 DNA sequence: TGTGCCATTAAATCCGGGACATCAAATTCACCCCTCCACTTT. It encodes CAIKSGTSNSPLHF.

This sequence joins TRBV4-2 and TRBJ2-3; 7 bases fit TRBD1. The CDR3 length is 15 residues. Germline lookup yields CDR1 LGHNA and CDR2 YNFKEQ. Trimming cost V 4 bases and J 5 bases; bases outside gene matches: 9. Here the CDR3 reads CASSLRDSEEDTQYF. Here the CDR3 DNA reads TGTGCCAGCAGCCTCCGGGACAGTGAAGAAGATACGCAGTATTTT.

The J gene is TRBJ1-5, the V gene TRBV27; D gene ambiguous. CDR3 size: 14 residues. V lost 3 bases and J 0 bases, leaving 6 bases between the germline ends. The germline V gene encodes CDR1 MNHEY and CDR2 SMNVEV (reference sequence). The CDR3 loop is CASSFRISNQPQHF. The CDR3 coding sequence is TGTGCCAGCAGTTTCCGTATTAGCAATCAGCCCCAGCATTTT.

This sequence joins TRBV3-1 (or the pseudogene TRBV3-2) and TRBJ1-2; possible D gene TRBD1, 5 bases. Looked up from germline, CDR1 is LGHDT and CDR2 is YNNKEL (reference sequence). Trimming removed 1 base at V and 5 bases at J, with 11 bases between. The CDR3 is 14 amino acids. The CDR3 DNA sequence: TGTGCCAGCAGCCAAGGAACGACAGCTTATGGCTACACCTTC. Its protein is CASSQGTTAYGYTF.

The V and J genes are TRBV27 and TRBJ2-7, with D possibly matching TRBD2 (6 bases). Germline V CDR1 and CDR2: MNHEY, SMNVEV (reference sequence). The germline V and J ends were trimmed by 2 bases and 6 bases, with 17 bases remaining between them. The CDR3 has 15 amino acids. The DNA of the CDR3 is TGTGCCAGCAGTTTAGGTATTGCAGGGCGGGGCGAGCAGTACTTC. This translates into CASSLGIAGRGEQYF.

The chain links TRBV28 to TRBJ1-2; 9 nucleotides match TRBD1. V gave up 6 bases and J gave up 5 bases; unmatched junction bases: 7. CDR3 length: 14 residues. The germline V gene has CDR1 MDHEN and CDR2 SYDVKM. The CDR3 bases are TGTGCCAGCAGGCCGACAGGGGGAGGGTATGGCTACACCTTC. It codes for CASRPTGGGYGYTF.

The chain links TRBV24-1 to TRBJ1-4; no definite D call. Per germline, CDR1 KGHDR and CDR2 SFDVKD. The CDR3 sequence is 13 residues long. The CDR3: CATYTATNEKLFF. In DNA form, the CDR3 reads TGTGCTACCTATACGGCAACTAATGAAAAACTGTTTTTT.

This chain uses TRBV2 with TRBJ1-5, with no clear D. There are 11 residues in the CDR3. Germline CDR1 is SNHLY and CDR2 is FYNNEI. Trimming left V 3 bases short and J 7 bases short, with 4 bases between. CDR3 residues: CASSDRQPQHF. The CDR3 bases are TGTGCCAGCAGTGACAGGCAGCCCCAGCATTTT.

This clone was recorded only once. The chain recombines TRBV29-1 with TRBJ2-1; 8 bases are shared with TRBD2. Per germline, CDR1 SQVTM and CDR2 ANQGSEA. The CDR3 consists of 15 residues. After removal of 0 bases from V and 6 bases from J, the junction contained 7 bases not matched to a gene. CDR3 loop: CSVEDLSSGVNEQFF. In nucleotides, the CDR3 is TGCAGCGTTGAAGATTTGAGTAGCGGGGTCAATGAGCAGTTCTTC.

The chain uses TRBV12-3 or TRBV12-4 and TRBJ2-1; D might be TRBD1 (6 bases). CDR3 length equals 12 residues. The ends were cut back, 3 bases at V and 14 bases at J, with 14 bases in the middle. CDR3 coding DNA: TGTGCCAGCAGTTTCCAGGGGTATGGGGAGTTCTTC. This encodes CASSFQGYGEFF.

This clone has just one count. J is TRBJ2-1 and V is TRBV28, with D maybe TRBD1 (5 bases). V dropped 3 bases and J dropped 14 bases, with 11 bases sitting between them. In germline, CDR1 is MDHEN, CDR2 SYDVKM. This CDR3 region has 11 residues. Here the CDR3 reads CASSLAGKEFF. The CDR3 nucleotides are TGTGCCAGCAGTTTGGCAGGGAAAGAGTTCTTC.

The chain links TRBV6-5 to TRBJ1-1; tentative D call: TRBD1 (5 bases). Trimming removed 6 bases at V and 3 bases at J, with 14 bases between. CDR1 and CDR2 from the germline V gene are MNHEY and SVGAGI. The CDR3 has 14 residues. Here the CDR3 reads CASRPGGTDTEAFF. The CDR3, as DNA: TGTGCCAGCAGACCGGGGGGGACCGACACTGAAGCTTTCTTT.

V gene TRBV6-5 combines with J gene TRBJ1-2; no firm D call. The ends were cut back, 6 bases at V and 3 bases at J, with 17 bases in the middle. CDR1 and CDR2 (germline): MNHEY, SVGAGI. This CDR3 comprises 15 residues. The chain's CDR3 is CASSPREGSYYGYTF. CDR3 sequence (DNA): TGTGCCAGCAGCCCCCGGGAGGGTTCGTACTATGGCTACACCTTC.

This clone has more than one count but fewer than ten. The CDR3 is CASSLTGQGKYGYTF. The CDR3 nucleotides read TGCGCCAGCAGTCTCACGGGACAGGGGAAATATGGCTACACCTTC. The chain carries TRBV10-2 and TRBJ1-2, with 10 nucleotides matching TRBD1. Germline V gene sequence: CDR1 WSHSY, CDR2 SAAADI. The CDR3 extends over 15 amino acids. V was clipped by 5 bases and J by 5 bases; unmatched bases: 8.

V gene TRBV3-1 (or the pseudogene TRBV3-2) combines with J gene TRBJ2-1; tentatively, D is TRBD2 (6 bases). There are 15 residues in the CDR3. V was clipped by 5 bases and J by 0 bases, with 11 bases between them. CDR1 LGHDT and CDR2 YNNKEL come from the germline V gene (reference sequence). The CDR3 DNA sequence: TGTGCCAGCAGCACGGGGACTCGCTCCTACAATGAGCAGTTCTTC. It yields the protein CASSTGTRSYNEQFF.

The chain links TRBV2 to TRBJ2-1, with TRBD2 matching 15 bases. Germline lookup yields CDR1 SNHLY and CDR2 FYNNEI. The CDR3 sequence is 17 residues long. Trimming removed 10 bases from V and 4 bases from J; junction bases left unmatched: 11. CDR3 amino acids: CAIPRGLAGGAYNEQFF. The CDR3 DNA reads TGTGCCATCCCGAGGGGACTAGCGGGAGGTGCTTACAATGAGCAGTTCTTC.

The rearrangement uses TRBV9 and TRBJ2-3; TRBD2 matches 15 bases. Germline CDR1 reads SGDLS; CDR2 reads YYNGEE. CDR3 length: 18 amino acids. After removal of 0 bases from V and 2 bases from J, the junction contained 4 bases not matched to a gene. The CDR3 spells CASSVGTSGGGNTDTQYF. CDR3 coding DNA: TGTGCCAGCAGCGTAGGGACTAGCGGGGGGGGCAACACAGATACGCAGTATTTT.

The CDR3: CASSLGGGLAFF. The CDR3 DNA sequence: TGTGCCAGCAGCTTAGGCGGGGGGCTTGCTTTCTTT. This chain joins TRBV7-9 and TRBJ1-1; D possibly corresponds to TRBD1 (6 bases). The CDR3 spans 12 residues. Germline V gives CDR1 SEHNR, CDR2 FQNEAQ (reference sequence). The V end was cut by 1 base, the J end by 11 bases, with 11 bases between.

The V gene is TRBV3-1 (or the pseudogene TRBV3-2), the J gene TRBJ2-7; perhaps TRBD1 as D (5 bases). Germline V gene lookup returns CDR1 LGHDT and CDR2 YNNKEL (reference sequence). The CDR3 spans 17 residues. The V end was cut by 2 bases, the J end by 2 bases, with 19 bases between. CDR3 sequence reads: CASSQQTPPDTTYEQYF. The CDR3 DNA follows: TGTGCCAGCAGCCAACAGACCCCCCCGGACACAACCTACGAGCAGTACTTC.

The V gene is TRBV4-1, the J gene TRBJ2-5; the match to TRBD2 covers 13 bases. J gave up 3 bases and V 4 bases, and 8 bases lay outside the gene matches. From germline, CDR1 is MGHRA and CDR2 YSYEKL. CDR3 length: 17 residues. CDR3 sequence: CASSLKPGTSGEETQYF. The CDR3 DNA sequence: TGCGCCAGCAGCCTAAAACCCGGGACTAGCGGGGAAGAGACCCAGTACTTC.